This T cell receptor (beta chain) stems from a study of T cell changes during pregnancy in multiple sclerosis. Libraries were prepared by immunoSEQ multiplex PCR; TCRdb keeps only in-frame clonotypes and omits some of them. Counted here are about 49,000 clones, around 90% occurring once; the ten biggest clones make up approximately 5%. V was clipped by 8 bases and J by 2 bases; unmatched bases: 9. This CDR3 contains 15 residues. The germline V gene encodes CDR1 MNHEY and CDR2 SMNVEV (reference sequence). This sequence originates from a female donor in good health, enrolled as a control in a pregnancy study. The sequences come from peripheral blood, collected after pregnancy. The V and J genes are TRBV27 and TRBJ2-3; 8 nucleotides line up with TRBD2. CDR3 loop: CASSLLAGHTDTQYF. For the CDR3, the DNA is TGTGCCAGCTCTCTTCTAGCGGGCCACACAGATACGCAGTATTTT.